One sample yielded the 28 T cell receptor beta chains listed below, sequenced in a study of T cells in tuberculosis (dated by TCRdb to 2016 to 2019). Reading the label with the study, this specimen's time point is: new active TB diagnosis, blood taken before or within 7 days of starting treatment. The library was prepared using the immunoSEQ multiplex PCR assay. TCRdb re-hosts the immuneACCESS table, in-frame sequences only. Its copies lack some clones; in the studies checked, an unresolved V gene accounts for under half of them, and the cause for the rest is not known. For this sample there are 30,000 to 35,000 clones; 90% to 95% appear just once. Approximately 10% of the sample is in the top ten clones. The material sequenced was PBMCs, taken at tuberculosis diagnosis. These receptors were collected from an adult with tuberculosis.

V and J are TRBV10-3 and TRBJ2-1; 14 bases are shared with TRBD2. CDR1 and CDR2 from the germline V gene are ENHRY and SYGVKD. V gave up 7 bases and J gave up 0 bases; unmatched junction bases: 11. The CDR3 sequence is 19 residues long. CDR3 bases: TGTGCCATCAATAAAGGGGGACTAGCGGGAGCTGTCTCCTACAATGAGCAGTTCTTC. Amino acids: CAINKGGLAGAVSYNEQFF.

V usage is TRBV19 and J usage is TRBJ2-7; D remains ambiguous. CDR3 size: 13 residues. The V and J ends lost 3 bases and 3 bases respectively, with 9 bases between them. The germline V gene encodes CDR1 LNHDA and CDR2 SQIVND (reference sequence). The chain's CDR3 is CASSIALGYEQYF. The CDR3 region has the DNA TGTGCCAGTAGTATCGCGCTCGGCTACGAGCAGTACTTC.

The V gene is TRBV11-2, the J gene TRBJ1-1; TRBD1 is a possible D gene (5 bases). The CDR3 is made up of 17 amino acids. The ends were cut back, 2 bases at V and 1 base at J, with 17 bases in the middle. Germline loops: CDR1 SGHAT, CDR2 FQNNGV. CDR3 in amino acids: CASSLLTVVHGNTEAFF. As DNA, the CDR3 is TGTGCCAGCAGCTTACTGACAGTTGTCCATGGGAACACTGAAGCTTTCTTT.

The chain links TRBV2 to TRBJ1-1, with TRBD1 identical over 7 bases. The CDR3 spans 12 residues. The J segment lost 2 bases and the V segment lost 9 bases, leaving 3 bases of the junction unmatched. CDR1 SNHLY and CDR2 FYNNEI come from the germline V gene. The CDR3 nucleotides read TGTGCCAGGGGACAGATTAACACTGAAGCTTTCTTT. Protein: CARGQINTEAFF.

V and J are TRBV5-1 and TRBJ2-2; 7 positions agree with TRBD1. This CDR3 spans 15 amino acids. J was trimmed by 6 bases and V by 3 bases; bases with no gene match: 8. Per the germline V gene, CDR1 is SGHRS and CDR2 is YFSETQ. CDR3: CASSWGQYTSGELFF. The CDR3 DNA is TGCGCCAGCAGCTGGGGACAGTATACATCCGGGGAGCTGTTTTTT.

The gene calls are TRBV9 and TRBJ2-3; 9 bases agree with TRBD1. This CDR3 is 16 amino acids long. J was trimmed by 2 bases and V by 3 bases; bases with no gene match: 7. CDR1 SGDLS and CDR2 YYNGEE come from the germline V gene. The chain's CDR3 is CASSAGTGIFTDTQYF. CDR3 coding DNA: TGTGCCAGCAGCGCCGGGACAGGGATATTCACAGATACGCAGTATTTT.

The chain joins TRBV11-3 to TRBJ2-2; maybe TRBD2 (6 bases). Germline values: CDR1 SGHNT, CDR2 YENEEA. Deletions cut 4 bases from V and 6 bases from J, with 12 bases between. The CDR3 length is 14 residues. The CDR3 loop is CASSSIGRPGELFF. DNA for the CDR3: TGTGCCAGCAGCTCTATAGGGAGGCCCGGGGAGCTGTTTTTT.

The rearrangement links TRBV28 to TRBJ2-5; 11 nucleotides agree with TRBD2. From germline, CDR1 is MDHEN and CDR2 SYDVKM. The V segment lost 2 bases and the J segment 4 bases; nucleotides outside the gene matches: 6. The CDR3 covers 16 residues. CDR3: CASSLNFTSGRETQYF. For the CDR3, the DNA is TGTGCCAGCAGTTTAAATTTCACTAGCGGGAGAGAGACCCAGTACTTC.

As concerns this clone: Other DNA variants within this sample encode the same CDR3. The chain joins TRBV27 to TRBJ2-7; TRBD2 matches at 8 bases. Germline V gene data show CDR1 as MNHEY and CDR2 as SMNVEV (reference sequence). V lost 2 bases, J lost 2 bases, and 2 bases stayed unmatched. This CDR3 has 14 residues. CDR3 nucleotides: TGTGCCAGCAGTTTAGGCGGGGGGCCCTACGAGCAGTACTTC. It yields the protein CASSLGGGPYEQYF.

The chain carries TRBV12-2 and TRBJ2-5; the table's D call TRBD2 went unverified against the DNA. TRBV12-2 is a pseudogene locus. The CDR3 runs 14 residues. CDR3 DNA sequence: TGTGCAAGTCGCTTAGTGGAGGACGGAGAGACCCAGTACTTC. Translation gives CASRLVEDGETQYF.

The chain employs TRBV5-1 and TRBJ2-1; 7 bases align to TRBD2. The CDR3 length is 17 residues. V gave up 0 bases and J gave up 8 bases; unmatched junction bases: 14. Germline CDR1 is SGHRS and CDR2 is YFSETQ. The CDR3 loop is CASSLVPPGGGYYEQFF. As DNA, the CDR3 is TGCGCCAGCAGCTTGGTCCCCCCGGGAGGAGGGTATTATGAGCAGTTCTTC.

This sequence joins TRBV7-2 and TRBJ2-7, with D possibly TRBD1 on 5 matching bases. The germline V gene has CDR1 SGHTA and CDR2 FQGNSA. The CDR3 is made up of 12 amino acids. Trimming cost V 4 bases and J 2 bases, with 6 bases left between them. DNA for the CDR3: TGTGCCAGCAGCTCGGACACCTACGAGCAGTACTTC. Protein product: CASSSDTYEQYF. The whole variable domain, remainder taken from reference TRBV7-2 and TRBJ2-7, is GAGVSQSPSNKVTEKGKDVELRCDPISGHTALYWYRQSLGQGLEFLIYFQGNSAPDKSGLPSDRFSAERTGGSVSTLTIQRTQQEDSAVYLCASSSDTYEQYFGPGTRLTVT.

The chain carries TRBV28 and TRBJ1-3; possibly TRBD1 for D (5 bases). This CDR3 is 17 amino acids long. Trimming took 4 bases from V and 2 from J, leaving 18 bases between them. Looked up from germline, CDR1 is MDHEN and CDR2 is SYDVKM. The CDR3 bases are TGTGCCAGCAGTTCCCAAGGACGGGCAGGGACTGGAAACACCATATATTTT. Amino acids: CASSSQGRAGTGNTIYF.

V gene TRBV5-1 combines with J gene TRBJ2-1, with 7 bases matching TRBD2. After removal of 4 bases from V and 3 bases from J, the junction contained 7 bases not matched to a gene. CDR1 SGHRS and CDR2 YFSETQ come from the germline V gene. CDR3 length: 15 amino acids. This CDR3 reads CASSPGGDRYNEQFF. DNA of the CDR3: TGCGCCAGCAGCCCGGGGGGTGACCGCTACAATGAGCAGTTCTTC.

The V gene is TRBV30, the J gene TRBJ2-3; 7 nucleotides line up with TRBD2. V was clipped by 2 bases and J by 2 bases; unmatched bases: 7. Germline-derived CDR1 and CDR2 are GTSNPN and SVGIG (reference sequence). This CDR3 region has 15 residues. The CDR3 sequence is CAWSPLATYTDTQYF. As DNA, the CDR3 is TGTGCCTGGAGTCCACTAGCGACTTACACAGATACGCAGTATTTT.

V gene TRBV27 combines with J gene TRBJ2-6; possible D gene TRBD1, 5 bases. CDR3 length: 14 residues. Trimming shortened V by 6 bases and J by 0 bases, and 6 bases separated the two germline ends. The V gene's germline CDR1 is MNHEY and CDR2 SMNVEV (reference sequence). In DNA, the CDR3 is TGTGCCAGCAGCCAGGGCTCTGGGGCCAACGTCCTGACTTTC. Translation gives CASSQGSGANVLTF.

The J gene is TRBJ2-7, the V gene TRBV7-2, with 8 nucleotides matching TRBD2. The CDR3 has 15 residues. Germline V CDR1 and CDR2: SGHTA, FQGNSA. V shed 2 bases, J shed 5 bases, and the junction held 8 bases outside the gene matches. Here the CDR3 DNA reads TGTGCCAGCAGCTTACCACAAGCGGGAGACCACGAGCAGTACTTC. This translates into CASSLPQAGDHEQYF.

The V call is TRBV13, the J call TRBJ1-2; 8 bases fit TRBD1. CDR1 is PRHDT and CDR2 is FYEKMQ in the germline V gene (reference sequence). The CDR3 length is 15 residues. V shed 0 bases and J 2 bases; nucleotides not matched to a gene: 2. The CDR3 DNA sequence: TGTGCCAGCAGCTTAGGGACAGGGGCAAACTATGGCTACACCTTC. It specifies CASSLGTGANYGYTF.

The chain joins TRBV5-1 to TRBJ1-2; TRBD1 matches at 9 bases. Germline V gene data show CDR1 as SGHRS and CDR2 as YFSETQ. The CDR3 consists of 15 residues. Unmatched junction bases numbered 4, after V lost 3 bases and J lost 1 base. Here the CDR3 DNA reads TGCGCCAGCAGCTCTCAGACAGGGGGTAACTATGGCTACACCTTC. Encoded protein: CASSSQTGGNYGYTF.

The chain carries TRBV10-1 and TRBJ2-1; 8 positions agree with TRBD2. The CDR3 contains 16 residues. Germline CDR1 is WNHNN and CDR2 is SYGVQD (reference sequence). V dropped 4 bases and J dropped 8; count of bases not matched to a gene: 13. CDR3 coding DNA: TGCGCCAGCAGTGGGGCTAGCGGGCCCTCTGTGGATGAGCAGTTCTTC. It encodes CASSGASGPSVDEQFF.

The chain combines TRBV4-2 with TRBJ2-1; D is perhaps TRBD1 (5 bases). V lost 4 bases and J lost 5, with 12 bases in between. The CDR3 spans 14 residues. Per germline, CDR1 LGHNA and CDR2 YNFKEQ. CDR3: CASSRTTRDNEQFF. In DNA form, the CDR3 reads TGTGCCAGCAGCCGGACAACCAGGGACAATGAGCAGTTCTTC.

This clone was detected once. This chain connects TRBV28 to TRBJ1-2; 12 positions agree with TRBD1. This CDR3 spans 15 amino acids. Germline-derived CDR1 and CDR2 are MDHEN and SYDVKM. The junction had 3 bases not matched to a gene; V was cut back by 4 bases and J by 3 bases. CDR3 sequence reads: CASSSGTGGDYGYTF. In DNA, the CDR3 is TGTGCCAGCAGTTCCGGGACAGGGGGCGACTATGGCTACACCTTC.

This clone was seen a few times. The chain joins TRBV7-2 to TRBJ2-1; 13 nucleotides match TRBD2. This CDR3 contains 16 residues. Losses at the gene ends were 8 bases for V and 10 bases for J; bases not matched to a gene: 14. From germline, CDR1 is SGHTA and CDR2 FQGNSA. The CDR3 loop reads CASSIGGTSGVGEQFF. As DNA, the CDR3 is TGTGCCAGCTCCATAGGGGGGACTAGCGGGGTCGGGGAGCAGTTCTTC. Variable domain in full (rest from reference TRBV7-2 and TRBJ2-1): GAGVSQSPSNKVTEKGKDVELRCDPISGHTALYWYRQSLGQGLEFLIYFQGNSAPDKSGLPSDRFSAERTGGSVSTLTIQRTQQEDSAVYLCASSIGGTSGVGEQFFGPGTRLTVL.

The V call is TRBV19, the J call TRBJ1-2; D gene uncertain. The ends were cut back, 1 base at V and 2 bases at J, with 8 bases in the middle. CDR3 length equals 14 residues. Germline V lookup: CDR1 LNHDA, CDR2 SQIVND (reference sequence). This CDR3 is CASSIADTNYGYTF. CDR3 bases: TGTGCCAGTAGTATAGCCGACACCAACTATGGCTACACCTTC.

The rearrangement uses TRBV7-9 and TRBJ2-1, with D maybe TRBD1 (6 bases). The CDR3 length is 15 residues. In germline, CDR1 is SEHNR, CDR2 FQNEAQ (reference sequence). Trimming removed 1 base from V and 4 bases from J, with 11 bases in between. The CDR3 here is CASSLGTASYNEQFF. In DNA form, the CDR3 reads TGTGCCAGCAGCTTAGGGACAGCCAGTTACAATGAGCAGTTCTTC.

This clone was seen just once. This chain uses TRBV5-1 with TRBJ1-2; 7 positions agree with TRBD1. The CDR3 totals 17 residues. V dropped 2 bases and J dropped 3; count of bases not matched to a gene: 13. The germline CDR1 and CDR2 sequences are SGHRS and YFSETQ. This chain's CDR3 is CASSFGRVTRGYYGYTF. CDR3 nucleotide sequence: TGCGCCAGCAGCTTCGGCCGGGTCACCAGGGGGTACTATGGCTACACCTTC.

For this clone: No DNA is shown, since the ends of the CDR3 on it are uncertain; the CDR3 is the one TCRdb lists. The chain joins TRBV10-1 to TRBJ2-2; TRBD1, as called in the table, went unchecked against the DNA. A total of 23 residues make up the CDR3, ends included. Germline V lookup: CDR1 WNHNN, CDR2 SYGVQD (reference sequence). CDR3 region: CAARGPLTEHRGAVFWMFDELFF.

This chain links TRBV4-1 with TRBJ2-5; 8 nucleotides line up with TRBD1. The CDR3 has 15 residues. In germline, CDR1 is MGHRA, CDR2 YSYEKL. V lost 1 base to trimming and J lost 1 base; unmatched junction nucleotides: 2. In DNA, the CDR3 is TGCGCCAGCAGCCAAGTCGGACAGGGCCAAGAGACCCAGTACTTC. Translation gives CASSQVGQGQETQYF.